The 20 T cell receptor beta chains given below trace back to one sample, sequenced in a study of shared clonotypes between healthy human individuals. Some clones are missing from TCRdb's copy, which holds only in-frame ones; the method was immunoSEQ multiplex PCR. In the table there are about 1.5 million clones, around 97% of which are singletons. The sample consisted of naive CD4+ T cells sorted from blood. Regarding subset: CD45RA+ positively selected. All receptors derive from a man younger than 45 in good health.

The chain employs TRBV27 and TRBJ2-1, with 11 positions matching TRBD2. The trim removed 5 bases at V and 10 bases at J, leaving 10 bases unmatched. CDR1 and CDR2 from the germline V gene are MNHEY and SMNVEV (reference sequence). The CDR3 length is 15 residues. The CDR3: CASSPGTSGTGEQFF. CDR3 nucleotide sequence: TGTGCCAGCAGTCCGGGGACTAGCGGAACAGGCGAGCAGTTCTTC.

The chain couples TRBV6-1 to TRBJ2-6; D uncertain. Germline V gene lookup returns CDR1 MNHNS and CDR2 SASEGT. Deletions cut 7 bases from V and 1 base from J, with 5 bases between. This CDR3 region has 13 residues. The CDR3 nucleotides read TGTGCCAGCACGGTATCTGGGGCCAACGTCCTGACTTTC. It encodes CASTVSGANVLTF.

To note about this clone: Within the sample, other DNA sequences also encode this same CDR3. The CDR3 loop reads CAISEVGDQPQHF. CDR3 bases: TGTGCCATCAGTGAGGTGGGTGATCAGCCCCAGCATTTT. The rearrangement links TRBV10-3 to TRBJ1-5; no clear D. Germline V gene data show CDR1 as ENHRY and CDR2 as SYGVKD. The CDR3 is made up of 13 amino acids. Trimming removed 2 bases from V and 5 bases from J, with 7 bases in between.

The sample holds one count of this clone. This chain joins TRBV11-2 and TRBJ2-7; D is uncertain. Between the trimmed V and J ends, which lost 4 bases and 10 bases, there was a span of 17 bases. Germline V gene data show CDR1 as SGHAT and CDR2 as FQNNGV. The CDR3 has 13 amino acids. In DNA form, the CDR3 reads TGTGCCAGCAGCTCCCGTGAGGCAGCACACCAGTACTTC. Its protein product is CASSSREAAHQYF.

The genes are TRBV10-1 and TRBJ2-3; TRBD2 aligns across 12 bases. This CDR3 comprises 17 residues. The germline V gene has CDR1 WNHNN and CDR2 SYGVQD (reference sequence). Trimming cost V 4 bases and J 0 bases; bases outside gene matches: 5. This chain's CDR3 is CASSVASGRASTDTQYF. The DNA for the CDR3 is TGCGCCAGCAGTGTGGCTAGCGGGAGGGCTAGCACAGATACGCAGTATTTT.

This chain connects TRBV4-1 to TRBJ2-1; 14 nucleotides match TRBD2. Germline assignment: CDR1 MGHRA and CDR2 YSYEKL. With V trimmed by 0 bases and J by 11 bases, 3 bases remained unmatched. The CDR3 is made up of 15 amino acids. This CDR3 reads CASSQERLAGGKQFF. The CDR3 DNA follows: TGCGCCAGCAGCCAAGAGAGACTAGCGGGAGGGAAGCAGTTCTTC.

The chain combines TRBV19 with TRBJ1-1; D is unclear. The CDR3 length is 16 residues. The germline CDR1 and CDR2 sequences are LNHDA and SQIVND (reference sequence). V was clipped by 8 bases and J by 3 bases, with 22 bases between them. CDR3 nucleotides: TGTGCCAGTGCTGAACCATTCCGGTCTCGGGACACTGAAGCTTTCTTT. This codes for CASAEPFRSRDTEAFF.

The chain joins TRBV28 to TRBJ2-2, with D perhaps TRBD1 (6 bases). Trimming took off 6 bases at V and 7 bases at J, with 12 bases between the two ends. This CDR3 is 13 amino acids long. Germline assignment: CDR1 MDHEN and CDR2 SYDVKM. The CDR3 DNA sequence: TGTGCCAGCAGCCGTAACAGGGTCGGGGAGCTGTTTTTT. The encoded protein is CASSRNRVGELFF.

About this clone: The same CDR3 can be traced to other DNA sequences in this sample. J is TRBJ2-5 and V is TRBV7-3; TRBD1 agrees at 7 bases. In germline, CDR1 is SGHTA, CDR2 FQGTGA. This CDR3 comprises 13 residues. J lost 3 bases, V lost 6 bases, and 4 bases had no gene match. Written as DNA, the CDR3 is TGTGCCAGCAGTCCAGGGGGTAAAGAGACCCAGTACTTC. This gives the protein CASSPGGKETQYF.

V gene TRBV10-3 combines with J gene TRBJ1-1; D may be TRBD1 (5 bases). The V end was cut by 6 bases, the J end by 6 bases, with 17 bases between. This CDR3 contains 14 residues. The germline CDR1 and CDR2 sequences are ENHRY and SYGVKD. CDR3 residues: CAISGGGGSAEAFF. The CDR3 DNA is TGTGCCATCAGCGGGGGGGGAGGCTCAGCTGAAGCTTTCTTT.

The chain is built from TRBV5-1 and TRBJ1-2; D may be TRBD1 (5 bases). Trimming took off 0 bases at V and 4 bases at J, with 13 bases between the two ends. The germline CDR1 and CDR2 sequences are SGHRS and YFSETQ. The CDR3 runs to 15 residues. CDR3 sequence reads: CASSLASGLSYGYTF. The CDR3 nucleotides read TGCGCCAGCAGCTTGGCGTCAGGGCTTAGCTATGGCTACACCTTC.

The V and J genes are TRBV5-1 and TRBJ2-5; 10 nucleotides align to TRBD2. This CDR3 has 16 amino acids. Germline CDR1 is SGHRS and CDR2 is YFSETQ. Trimming took 0 bases from V and 1 from J; bases not matched to a gene: 3. For the CDR3, the DNA is TGCGCCAGCAGCTTGGGTCTAGCGGGAGTCCAAGAGACCCAGTACTTC. Amino acids: CASSLGLAGVQETQYF.

In its sample, this clone was seen once. The chain is built from TRBV5-4 and TRBJ2-3; the match to TRBD2 covers 8 bases. This CDR3 spans 15 amino acids. Germline assignment: CDR1 SGHNT and CDR2 YYREEE (reference sequence). V dropped 2 bases and J dropped 2; count of bases not matched to a gene: 4. The DNA of the CDR3 is TGTGCCAGCAGCTTAAGCGGGGGAACCACAGATACGCAGTATTTT. Protein product: CASSLSGGTTDTQYF.

The chain links TRBV6-5 to TRBJ2-7; possible D gene TRBD1, 6 bases. The V gene lost 2 bases and the J gene lost 4 bases, with 12 bases spanning the gap. This CDR3 contains 14 residues. CDR1 and CDR2 from the germline V gene are MNHEY and SVGAGI. The CDR3 DNA is TGTGCCAGCAGTTACCAGGACAGCGCGTACGAGCAGTACTTC. Translated, it gives CASSYQDSAYEQYF.

The chain uses TRBV6-1 and TRBJ1-5, with unresolved D. The CDR3 spans 16 residues. The V gene lost 0 bases and the J gene lost 6 bases, with 15 bases spanning the gap. Germline CDR1 is MNHNS and CDR2 is SASEGT. In DNA, the CDR3 is TGTGCCAGCAGTGAAGCGGTACAGATTTATAGTCAGCCCCAGCATTTT. Amino acids: CASSEAVQIYSQPQHF.

The chain is built from TRBV27 and TRBJ1-1; a weak D match, TRBD1 (6 bases). V lost 5 bases to trimming and J lost 4 bases, with 14 bases between them. There are 14 residues in the CDR3. CDR1 is MNHEY and CDR2 is SMNVEV in the germline V gene (reference sequence). The CDR3 region has the DNA TGTGCCAGCAGTCTCAGGGGAGTTTCCACTGAAGCTTTCTTT. Its protein product is CASSLRGVSTEAFF.

The genes are TRBV6-6 and TRBJ2-7, with 7 bases aligning to TRBD2. V lost 10 bases to trimming and J lost 0 bases; unmatched junction nucleotides: 6. Germline values: CDR1 MNHNY, CDR2 SVGAGI (reference sequence). This CDR3 is 13 amino acids long. The DNA of the CDR3 is TGTGCCACTCGGGGGGACCCCTCCTACGAGCAGTACTTC. It yields the protein CATRGDPSYEQYF.

The chain employs TRBV29-1 and TRBJ2-7, with D possibly TRBD2 on 6 matching bases. V was clipped by 7 bases and J by 0 bases, with 16 bases between them. The CDR3 sequence is 14 residues long. CDR1 is SQVTM and CDR2 is ANQGSEA in the germline V gene. For the CDR3, the DNA is TGCAGCGCTAAACGGGAGCAGGCCTCCTACGAGCAGTACTTC. Translating it yields CSAKREQASYEQYF.

CDR3 sequence reads: CASSSGRYNEQFF. CDR3 coding DNA: TGTGCCAGTAGTAGCGGGAGGTACAATGAGCAGTTCTTC. This chain links TRBV19 with TRBJ2-1; 8 bases align to TRBD2. The germline CDR1 and CDR2 sequences are LNHDA and SQIVND (reference sequence). Trimming cost V 4 bases and J 4 bases; bases outside gene matches: 0. The CDR3 totals 13 residues.

V and J are TRBV6-4 and TRBJ2-3; 11 bases are shared with TRBD2. After removal of 6 bases from V and 6 bases from J, the junction contained 11 bases not matched to a gene. The CDR3 totals 16 residues. Germline assignment: CDR1 MRHNA and CDR2 SNTAGT. The chain's CDR3 is CASSPLAGGPSDTQYF. In DNA, the CDR3 is TGTGCCAGCAGCCCCCTAGCGGGAGGCCCGTCGGATACGCAGTATTTT.